The 15 T cell receptor beta chains listed next were all sequenced from one sample in a study of T cells in women clearing cervical HPV infection. The repertoire was sequenced with immunoSEQ multiplex PCR; TCRdb's copy has only in-frame clones and lacks some. The table for this sample gives 20,000 to 25,000 clones. The sample taken for sequencing was blood buffy coat. The receptors here all came from a woman between 18 and 69 years old with a cervical HPV16 infection that either progressed to CIN3+ or cleared (not recorded which).

A remark on this clone: Read data end 3 residues before the CDR3 end; the end is taken from the germline J gene. J is TRBJ1-6 and V is TRBV2; 10 bases map to TRBD1. J gave up 7 bases and V 7 bases, and 16 bases lay outside the gene matches. The CDR3 is 18 residues long. Per germline, CDR1 SNHLY and CDR2 FYNNEI. The DNA read from the CDR3 is TGTGCCAGCATATCTGGAGACAGGGGGCGCCCCTGGAATTCACCC. It specifies CASISGDRGRPWNSP. The CDR3 in full is CASISGDRGRPWNSPLHF.

Details on this clone: The CDR3 goes on 3 residues after the read ends, and that part is filled in from the germline J gene. This chain uses TRBV2 with TRBJ2-7; 10 bases agree with TRBD1. Germline V CDR1 and CDR2: SNHLY, FYNNEI. This CDR3 is 15 amino acids long. V was pared by 1 base and J by 3 bases, with 3 bases of the junction left unmatched. The CDR3 here is CASSEGRDRGYEQYF. The sequenced CDR3 bases are TGTGCCAGCAGTGAAGGACGGGACAGGGGCTACGAG.

Worth noting for this clone: The read stops 3 residues short of the end of the CDR3; the missing end is completed from the germline J gene. V usage is TRBV5-4 and J usage is TRBJ2-7, with 7 bases matching TRBD1. After removal of 0 bases from V and 2 bases from J, the junction contained 2 bases not matched to a gene. This CDR3 has 14 residues. Germline CDR1 reads SGHNT; CDR2 reads YYREEE (reference sequence). The CDR3 spells CASSLGQGPYEQYF. CDR3 DNA, as far as it was read: TGTGCCAGCAGCTTGGGACAGGGACCCTACGAG.

Turning to this clone: The read ends 3 residues early relative to the CDR3; the germline J gene fills the gap. The V and J genes are TRBV7-9 and TRBJ1-2; tentatively, D is TRBD1 (5 bases). Germline CDR1 reads SEHNR; CDR2 reads FQNEAQ (reference sequence). CDR3 length equals 15 residues. The CDR3 loop is CASSLGGGTNYDYTF. CDR3 DNA (partial): TGTGCCAGCAGCTTGGGTGGGGGGACCAACTACGAC.

As concerns this clone: The read finishes 3 residues shy of the CDR3 end, and the germline J gene is used to complete it. The chain is built from TRBV6-1 and TRBJ2-1, with D hard to call. Trimming left V 1 base short and J 2 bases short, with 6 bases between. The CDR3 is 14 residues long. Germline lookup yields CDR1 MNHNS and CDR2 SASEGT. The CDR3 sequence is CASSEGGPYNEQFF. The part of the CDR3 DNA that was read is TGTGCCAGCAGTGAAGGCGGTCCCTACAATGAG.

In the case of this clone: The read ends 3 residues before the CDR3 terminus; that terminus is restored from the germline J gene. The chain is built from TRBV19 and TRBJ1-3; 7 bases line up with TRBD1. Per the germline V gene, CDR1 is LNHDA and CDR2 is SQIVND (reference sequence). This CDR3 comprises 15 residues. The J segment lost 5 bases and the V segment lost 4 bases, leaving 8 bases of the junction unmatched. CDR3 protein: CASSTPGQSRNTIYF. The CDR3 bases that were read are TGTGCCAGTAGTACACCGGGACAGTCGAGAAACACC.

Concerning this clone: Coverage ceases 3 residues before the CDR3 finishes, and the germline J gene fills in the end. The V and J genes are TRBV7-6 and TRBJ2-2; no reliable D call. The V end lost 2 bases, the J end lost 7 bases, and 11 bases lay between the germline ends. The CDR3 has 14 residues. Germline loops: CDR1 SGHVS, CDR2 FNYEAQ. The CDR3 loop reads CASSLRSESGELFF. The part of the CDR3 DNA that was read is TGTGCCAGCAGCTTAAGGTCCGAGAGCGGGGAG.

Frequency places this clone as medium-sized. CDR3 amino acids: CAWSQGQGEKLFF. The sequenced CDR3 bases are TGTGCCTGGAGCCAAGGACAGGGTGAAAAA. The chain couples TRBV30 to TRBJ1-4; 8 bases agree with TRBD1. The read ends 3 residues early relative to the CDR3; the germline J gene fills the gap. From germline, CDR1 is GTSNPN and CDR2 SVGIG (reference sequence). V trimming: 3 bases; J trimming: 7 bases; junction bases outside the gene matches: 4. The CDR3 sequence is 13 residues long.

CDR3 DNA (partial): TGCGCCAGCAGTGAGTCCCTGGCGACAGGGGAAAACTATGGC. Translation: CASSESLATGENYG. The CDR3 in full is CASSESLATGENYGYTF. The J gene is TRBJ1-2, the V gene TRBV10-1, with 8 bases fitting TRBD1. The CDR3 goes on 3 residues after the read ends, and that part is filled in from the germline J gene. The V gene's germline CDR1 is WNHNN and CDR2 SYGVQD (reference sequence). This CDR3 is 17 amino acids long. After removal of 0 bases from V and 2 bases from J, the junction contained 8 bases not matched to a gene.

Worth noting for this clone: At one boundary the junction diverges from the germline segment, which might be a read error. Read data end 3 residues before the CDR3 end; the end is taken from the germline J gene. The chain recombines TRBV4-2 with TRBJ2-7; D is perhaps TRBD1 (5 bases). This CDR3 comprises 14 residues. Germline V gene lookup returns CDR1 LGHNA and CDR2 YNFKEQ. The CDR3 sequence: CASSQERGYYEQYF. The CDR3 DNA, read in part, is TGCGCCAGCAGCCAAGAAAGGGGATACTACGAG.

The CDR3 here is CASSAVTGNTGELFF. The DNA read from the CDR3 is TGTGCCAGCAGCGCCGTCACAGGGAACACCGGGGAG. The chain carries TRBV13 and TRBJ2-2; a weak D match, TRBD1 (5 bases). The CDR3 is cut off 3 residues early in the read; its end comes from the germline J gene. The V and J ends lost 5 bases and 1 base respectively, with 11 bases between them. In germline, CDR1 is PRHDT, CDR2 FYEKMQ (reference sequence). This CDR3 spans 15 amino acids.

As concerns this clone: The sequenced fragment ends 3 residues before the CDR3 boundary, so the rest is inferred from the germline J gene. The chain employs TRBV7-9 and TRBJ1-2; unclear D gene. Per the germline V gene, CDR1 is SEHNR and CDR2 is FQNEAQ (reference sequence). This CDR3 is built from 13 residues. The part of the CDR3 DNA that was read is TGTGCCAGCAGCTTGCCCCCCACAGATACC. This codes for CASSLPPTDT. The CDR3 as a whole reads CASSLPPTDTYTF. Complete variable domain (other parts from reference TRBV7-9 and TRBJ1-2): DTGVSQNPRHKITKRGQNVTFRCDPISEHNRLYWYRQTLGQGPEFLTYFQNEAQLEKSRLLSDRFSAERPKGSFSTLEIQRTEQGDSAMYLCASSLPPTDTYTFGSGTRLTVV.

Points on this clone: The CDR3 end lies 3 residues beyond the end of the read and is filled in from the germline J gene. The V gene is TRBV18, the J gene TRBJ1-2, with TRBD1 matching 8 bases. Germline loops: CDR1 KGHSH, CDR2 LQKENI. This CDR3 has 15 residues. V lost 3 bases to trimming and J lost 3 bases; unmatched junction nucleotides: 6. CDR3 DNA (partial): TGTGCCAGCTCACCGTCCGCACAGGGGGACTATGGC. It codes for CASSPSAQGDYG. The full CDR3 protein reads CASSPSAQGDYGYTF.

For this clone: The read terminates 3 residues before the CDR3 end, so the remaining end is supplied by the germline J gene. The chain has TRBV4-1 and TRBJ2-7, with TRBD2 matching 11 bases. The CDR3 totals 17 residues. V was pared by 1 base and J by 1 base, with 6 bases of the junction left unmatched. Germline values: CDR1 MGHRA, CDR2 YSYEKL. CDR3 DNA, as far as it was read: TGCGCCAGCAGCCAAGGGACCGGGACTAGCGGATCCTACGAG. Translation: CASSQGTGTSGSYE. The whole CDR3 is CASSQGTGTSGSYEQYF.

A remark on this clone: Germline and junction disagree at one end, which may indicate a read error. The read comes to an end 3 residues before the CDR3 does, leaving the germline J gene to fill in the end. The rearrangement links TRBV4-2 to TRBJ2-2; the match to TRBD1 covers 7 bases. The length of the CDR3 is 14 residues. Germline V gene data show CDR1 as LGHNA and CDR2 as YNFKEQ. The CDR3 here is CASSLGQATGELFF. The CDR3 DNA, read in part, is TGCGCCAGCAGCCTTGGACAGGCGACAGGGGAG.